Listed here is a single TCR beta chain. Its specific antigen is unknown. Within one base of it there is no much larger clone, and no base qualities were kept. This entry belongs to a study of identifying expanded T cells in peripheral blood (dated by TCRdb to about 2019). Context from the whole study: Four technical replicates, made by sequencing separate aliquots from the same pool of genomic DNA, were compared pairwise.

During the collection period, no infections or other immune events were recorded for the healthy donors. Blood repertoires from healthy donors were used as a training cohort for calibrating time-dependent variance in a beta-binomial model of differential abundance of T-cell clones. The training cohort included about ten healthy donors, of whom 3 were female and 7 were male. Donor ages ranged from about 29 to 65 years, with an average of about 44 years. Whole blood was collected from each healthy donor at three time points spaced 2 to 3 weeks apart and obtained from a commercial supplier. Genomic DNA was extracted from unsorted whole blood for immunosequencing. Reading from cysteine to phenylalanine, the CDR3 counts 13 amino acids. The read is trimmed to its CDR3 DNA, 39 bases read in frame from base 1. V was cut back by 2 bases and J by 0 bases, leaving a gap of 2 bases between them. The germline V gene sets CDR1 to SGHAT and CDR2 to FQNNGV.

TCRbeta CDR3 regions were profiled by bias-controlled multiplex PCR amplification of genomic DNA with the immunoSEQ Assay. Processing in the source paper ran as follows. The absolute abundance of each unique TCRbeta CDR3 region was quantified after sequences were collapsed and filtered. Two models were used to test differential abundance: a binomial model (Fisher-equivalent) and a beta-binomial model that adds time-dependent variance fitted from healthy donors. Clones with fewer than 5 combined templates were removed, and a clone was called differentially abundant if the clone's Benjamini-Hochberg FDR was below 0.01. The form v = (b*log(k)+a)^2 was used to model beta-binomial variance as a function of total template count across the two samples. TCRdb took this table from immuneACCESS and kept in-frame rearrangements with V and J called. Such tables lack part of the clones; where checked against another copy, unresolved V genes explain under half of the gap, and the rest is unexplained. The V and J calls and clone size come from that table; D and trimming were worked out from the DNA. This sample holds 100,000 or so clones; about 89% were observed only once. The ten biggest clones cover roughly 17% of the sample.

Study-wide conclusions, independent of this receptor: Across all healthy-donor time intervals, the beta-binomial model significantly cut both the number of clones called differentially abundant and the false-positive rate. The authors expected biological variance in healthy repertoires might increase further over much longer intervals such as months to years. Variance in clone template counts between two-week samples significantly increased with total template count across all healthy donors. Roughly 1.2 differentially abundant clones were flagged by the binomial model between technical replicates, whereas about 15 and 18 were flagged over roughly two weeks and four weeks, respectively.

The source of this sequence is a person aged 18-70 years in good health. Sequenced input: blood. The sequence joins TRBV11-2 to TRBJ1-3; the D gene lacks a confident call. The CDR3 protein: CASSLNSGNTIYF. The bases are TGTGCCAGCAGCTTAAACTCTGGAAACACCATATATTTT. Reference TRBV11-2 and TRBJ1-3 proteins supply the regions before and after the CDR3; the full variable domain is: EAGVAQSPRYKIIEKRQSVAFWCNPISGHATLYWYQQILGQGPKLLIQFQNNGVVDDSQLPKDRFSAERLKGVDSTLKIQPAKLEDSAVYLCASSLNSGNTIYFGEGSWLTVV.